The present T cell receptor (beta chain) was sequenced within a study of T cell changes during pregnancy in multiple sclerosis. V lost 3 bases and J 8 bases, leaving 14 bases between the germline ends. Germline V gene lookup returns CDR1 LGHNA and CDR2 YNFKEQ. CDR3 size: 14 residues. The data were produced by immunoSEQ multiplex PCR, yet TCRdb's version contains in-frame clones alone and is incomplete. The top ten clones hold roughly 2% of a sample with about 56,000 clones, approximately 90% of them seen once. V and J are TRBV4-2 and TRBJ2-1, with D tentatively TRBD1 (6 bases). The TCR sequence derives from a female donor in good health, enrolled as a control in a pregnancy study. The sequenced sample was peripheral blood, obtained in the first trimester of pregnancy. The CDR3 bases are TGTGCCAGCAGCCACGTTAAAGGGGGATATGAGCAGTTCTTC. Its translation is CASSHVKGGYEQFF.